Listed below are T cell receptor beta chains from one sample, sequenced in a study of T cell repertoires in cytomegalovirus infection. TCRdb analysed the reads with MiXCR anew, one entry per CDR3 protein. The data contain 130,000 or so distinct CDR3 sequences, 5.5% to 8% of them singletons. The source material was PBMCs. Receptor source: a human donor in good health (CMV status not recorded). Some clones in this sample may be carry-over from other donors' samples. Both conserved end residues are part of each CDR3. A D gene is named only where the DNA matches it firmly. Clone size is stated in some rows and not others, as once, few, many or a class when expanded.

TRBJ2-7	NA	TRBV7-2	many	CASMNSFYEQYF	TGTGCCAGCATGAACAGTTTTTACGAGCAGTACTTC
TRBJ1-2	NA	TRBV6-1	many	CASHGQINYGYTF	TGTGCCAGCCACGGACAGATTAACTATGGCTACACCTTC
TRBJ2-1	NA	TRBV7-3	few	CASSLTSNNNEQFF	TGTGCCAGCAGCTTAACTTCCAACAACAATGAGCAGTTCTTC
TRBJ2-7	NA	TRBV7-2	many	CASSLDWGRVWNYEQYF	TGTGCCAGCAGCTTAGATTGGGGCAGGGTCTGGAACTACGAGCAGTACTTC
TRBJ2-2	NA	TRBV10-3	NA	CAISEGTGISGELFF	TGTGCCATCAGTGAGGGTACAGGGATCTCCGGGGAGCTGTTTTTT
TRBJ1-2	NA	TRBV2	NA	CASSELWGGGYGYTF	TGTGCCAGCAGTGAATTGTGGGGAGGAGGATATGGCTACACCTTC
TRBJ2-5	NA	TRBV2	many	CASGRDQPQETQYF	TGTGCCAGCGGTAGGGACCAACCGCAAGAGACCCAGTACTTC
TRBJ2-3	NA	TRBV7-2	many	CASSLKRGSATQYF	TGTGCCAGCAGCTTAAAACGGGGGTCAGCGACGCAGTATTTT
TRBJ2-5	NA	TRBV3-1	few	CASSQAWVETQYF	TGTGCCAGCAGCCAGGCATGGGTAGAGACCCAGTACTTC
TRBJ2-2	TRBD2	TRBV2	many	CASIMTSGGPGELFF	TGTGCCAGCATCATGACTAGCGGGGGTCCCGGGGAGCTGTTTTTT
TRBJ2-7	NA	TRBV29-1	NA	CSVVGIRFHEQYF	TGCAGCGTTGTTGGGATTCGGTTCCACGAGCAGTACTTC
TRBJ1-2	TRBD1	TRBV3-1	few	CASSLGQTNYGYTF	TGTGCCAGCAGCTTGGGACAGACTAACTATGGCTACACCTTC
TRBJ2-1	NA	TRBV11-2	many	CASSFMGGLSSYNEQFF	TGTGCCAGCAGCTTTATGGGCGGTTTGAGCTCCTACAATGAGCAGTTCTTC
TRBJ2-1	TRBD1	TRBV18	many	CASSPTGSEQFF	TGTGCCAGCTCACCGACAGGGTCTGAGCAGTTCTTC
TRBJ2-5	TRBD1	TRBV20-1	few	CSARDQSGGETQYF	TGCAGTGCTAGAGATCAGTCAGGGGGAGAGACCCAGTACTTC
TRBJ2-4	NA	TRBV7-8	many	CASSLVRTALAKNIQYF	TGTGCCAGCAGCTTAGTTCGGACAGCTCTAGCCAAAAACATTCAGTACTTC
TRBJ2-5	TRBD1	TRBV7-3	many	CASSRQGNQETQYF	TGTGCCAGCAGCCGACAGGGGAACCAAGAGACCCAGTACTTC
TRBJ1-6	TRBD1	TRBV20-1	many	CSARDGTTGQLNSPLHF	TGCAGTGCTAGAGATGGGACTACGGGACAGTTAAATTCACCCCTCCACTTT
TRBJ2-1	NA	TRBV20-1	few	CSARDMNDYNEQFF	TGCAGTGCTAGAGATATGAATGATTACAATGAGCAGTTCTTC
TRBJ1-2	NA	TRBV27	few	CASSDHSSLGYTF	TGTGCCAGCAGCGATCATTCTTCCCTTGGCTACACCTTC
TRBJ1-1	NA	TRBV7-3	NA	CASSLRRAEAFF	TGTGCCAGCAGCTTAAGGAGGGCTGAAGCTTTCTTT
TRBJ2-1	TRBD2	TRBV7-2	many	CASSLRGGGNNEQFF	TGTGCCAGCAGCTTGCGGGGGGGCGGCAACAATGAGCAGTTCTTC
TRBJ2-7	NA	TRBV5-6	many	CASSISGSYEQYF	TGTGCCAGCAGCATATCCGGGAGCTACGAGCAGTACTTC
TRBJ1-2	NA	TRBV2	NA	CASSERRDARLLRYTF	TGTGCCAGCAGTGAGAGGCGGGACGCCCGGCTCTTGCGCTACACCTTC
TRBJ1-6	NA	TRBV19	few	CASTLRNPYNSPLHF	TGTGCCAGTACCTTGAGGAATCCCTATAATTCACCCCTCCACTTT
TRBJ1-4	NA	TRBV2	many	CASSDLRQSNEKLFF	TGTGCCAGCAGCGACCTCAGGCAATCCAATGAAAAACTGTTTTTT
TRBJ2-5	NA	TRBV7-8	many	CASSFRSGVSALGETQYF	TGTGCCAGCAGCTTCCGGTCCGGTGTTTCGGCTCTCGGGGAGACCCAGTACTTC
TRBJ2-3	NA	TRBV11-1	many	CASSQEERSTDTQYF	TGTGCCAGCAGCCAAGAGGAGAGGAGCACAGATACGCAGTATTTT
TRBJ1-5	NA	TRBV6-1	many	CASTTRGYQPQHF	TGTGCCAGCACAACCAGGGGATATCAGCCCCAGCATTTT
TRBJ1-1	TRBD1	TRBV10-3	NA	CATADRGLDTEAFF	TGTGCCACCGCAGACAGGGGGCTGGACACTGAAGCTTTCTTT
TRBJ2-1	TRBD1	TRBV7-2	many	CASSLAIPGQVSYNEQFF	TGTGCCAGCAGCTTAGCGATACCGGGACAGGTTTCGTACAATGAGCAGTTCTTC
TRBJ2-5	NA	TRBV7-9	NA	CASSFWRDQETQYF	TGTGCCAGCAGCTTTTGGCGGGACCAAGAGACCCAGTACTTC
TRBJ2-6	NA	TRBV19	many	CASSWSSGANVLTF	TGTGCCAGTAGTTGGAGCTCTGGGGCCAACGTCCTGACTTTC
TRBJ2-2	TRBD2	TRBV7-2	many	CASSLAASGGTGELFF	TGTGCCAGCAGCTTAGCGGCGAGCGGGGGCACCGGGGAGCTGTTTTTT
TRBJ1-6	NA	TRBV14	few	CASSQEGYSPLHF	TGTGCCAGCAGCCAAGAAGGGTATTCACCCCTCCACTTT
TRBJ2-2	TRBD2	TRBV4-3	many	CASSHLAGGRGTGELFF	TGCGCCAGCAGCCACCTAGCGGGGGGGCGAGGCACCGGGGAGCTGTTTTTT
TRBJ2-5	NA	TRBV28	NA	CASSDGGEAETQYF	TGTGCCAGCAGTGATGGGGGCGAGGCGGAGACCCAGTACTTC